Below, one TCR beta chain is given with its context. Its antigen is not identified. Looked up from germline, CDR1 is MNHNY and CDR2 is SVGAGI (reference sequence). Losses at the gene ends were 7 bases for V and 9 bases for J; bases not matched to a gene: 8. CDR3 length: 13 residues. TCRdb's copy holds only in-frame clones and misses some; the assay was immunoSEQ multiplex PCR. The data hold fewer than 110,000 clones, with around 90% observed a single time. These data are taken from a study of siplizumab effects on memory and regulatory T cells. Study findings and constraints: Roughly 75-95% of proliferating CD4+ or CD8+ clones lacked an assignable naive or memory phenotype. Alloreactive sequences tracing back to unstimulated CD4+ memory cells were significantly reduced by siplizumab. To unstimulated subsets, only a minor fraction of alloreactive clones could be mapped.

The clonotype was recovered from a human donor in good health. Material: non-Treg CD4+ T cells sorted from blood. The gene calls are TRBV6-6 and TRBJ2-3, with 9 bases aligning to TRBD2. The CDR3 DNA reads TGTGCCAGCAAAGGAACCGGGACTAGCACGCAGTATTTT. Its protein is CASKGTGTSTQYF.